These 31 T cell receptor delta chains were all obtained from the same sample, sequenced in a study of gamma-delta T cells after stem cell transplantation. TCRdb re-called clones from the RT-PCR reads via CATT. The table shows 250 to 300 delta-chain clones, with about 6.1% occurring only once. The source material was gamma-delta T cells. The source of these receptors is a human donor. It is not recorded whose cells these are; they may come from a transplant donor.

This clone rates as medium-sized. A read error likely explains this, since a far larger clone differs by one base. The rearrangement uses TRDV2 and TRDJ1, with 9 positions matching TRDD3. This CDR3 spans 16 amino acids. Germline V gives CDR1 GEAIGNYY, CDR2 EKD. Trimming cost V 3 bases and J 3 bases; bases outside gene matches: 10. The CDR3 loop reads CACDAVWGIGPDKLIF. CDR3 bases: TGTGCCTGTGACGCCGTTTGGGGGATAGGACCCGATAAACTCATCTTT.

This clone is medium-sized in the sample. It differs at one base from a far larger clone, so likely a read error. J is TRDJ1 and V is TRDV2, with unresolved D. Per the germline V gene, CDR1 is GEAIGNYY and CDR2 is EKD. V lost 3 bases and J 0 bases, leaving 13 bases between the germline ends. There are 15 residues in the CDR3. The CDR3, as DNA: TGTGCCTGTGACGCCGTCGGGGCTAACACCGATAAACTCATCTTT. It translates to CACDAVGANTDKLIF.

This clone was seen a handful of times. The protein TCRdb gives is from a much larger clone and does not agree with this DNA's translation at residue 6, likely a read error; the protein shown here comes from the DNA. The chain carries TRDV3 and TRDJ3, with TRDD3 identical over 12 bases. Losses at the gene ends were 3 bases for V and 0 bases for J; bases not matched to a gene: 18. Germline lookup yields CDR1 TVYSNPD and CDR2 GDNSRS (reference sequence). The CDR3 is made up of 22 amino acids. The CDR3 here is CAFPRPFPTGGYFSWDTRQMFF. The CDR3 region has the DNA TGTGCCTTCCCTCGTCCCTTCCCGACTGGGGGATACTTCTCCTGGGACACCCGACAGATGTTTTTC.

Judged by abundance, this clone is medium-sized. A far larger clone is a single base away, which makes a read error likely. This chain joins TRDV2 and TRDJ1, with 11 bases identical to TRDD3. The CDR3 runs to 14 residues. From germline, CDR1 is GEAIGNYY and CDR2 EKD. CDR3 protein: CACDTLGDRNKPIF. CDR3 nucleotides: TGTGCCTGTGACACACTGGGGGATAGGAATAAACCCATCTTT.

This clone occurred a few times. This DNA's translation and the protein TCRdb lists, from a much larger clone, do not match at residue 4, likely due to a read error; the protein shown is translated from the DNA. The V and J genes are TRDV2 and TRDJ1, with 10 bases fitting TRDD3. The CDR3 has 17 residues. Per germline, CDR1 GEAIGNYY and CDR2 EKD. The CDR3: CACGTVGGIRSGDKLIF. The CDR3 nucleotides are TGTGCCTGTGGCACCGTCGGGGGGATACGCTCTGGCGATAAACTCATCTTT.

By its share, this clone is medium-sized. Only one base separates this from a far larger clonotype, so it likely reflects a read error. CDR3 amino acids: CACDTVGANTDKPIF. DNA for the CDR3: TGTGCCTGTGACACCGTCGGGGCTAACACCGATAAACCCATCTTT. The J gene is TRDJ1, the V gene TRDV2; D gene unclear. Germline V gives CDR1 GEAIGNYY, CDR2 EKD. CDR3 length equals 15 residues.

V and J are TRDV2 and TRDJ1, with D possibly being TRDD3 (5 bases). V was trimmed by 7 bases and J by 0 bases, leaving 20 bases between them. Germline V gene data show CDR1 as GEAIGNYY and CDR2 as EKD. The CDR3 loop spans 16 amino acids. The CDR3 protein is CACEPLVGTHTDKLIF. CDR3 bases: TGTGCCTGCGAGCCCCTGGTGGGGACCCACACCGATAAACTCATCTTT.

This clone came up a few times. TCRdb assigns this DNA the protein of a much larger clone, which departs from its translation at residue 13; this likely reflects a read error, and the protein shown comes from translating the DNA. The rearrangement links TRDV2 to TRDJ1; 10 nucleotides align to TRDD3. The V gene's germline CDR1 is GEAIGNYY and CDR2 EKD. With V trimmed by 0 bases and J by 6 bases, 12 bases remained unmatched. The CDR3 runs to 17 residues. The CDR3 loop is CACDTVGGIRSGNKLIF. CDR3 DNA sequence: TGTGCCTGTGACACCGTCGGGGGGATACGCTCTGGCAATAAACTCATCTTT.

In regard to this clone: TCRdb's listed protein matches a much larger clone and diverges from this DNA's translation at residue 8, likely through a read error; the protein shown comes from the DNA. This sequence joins TRDV2 and TRDJ1; 7 bases are shared with TRDD3. Per the germline V gene, CDR1 is GEAIGNYY and CDR2 is EKD. The CDR3 consists of 17 residues. Trimming took 3 bases from V and 1 from J; bases not matched to a gene: 13. The CDR3 protein is CACDALGPGDRTDKLIF. Written as DNA, the CDR3 is TGTGCCTGTGACGCCCTAGGACCGGGGGATCGCACCGATAAACTCATCTTT.

On this clone: The TCRdb protein, from a much larger clone, departs from this DNA's translation at residue 11, likely by read error; the protein shown derives from the DNA. The rearrangement links TRDV2 to TRDJ1; 9 bases are a match to TRDD3. The length of the CDR3 is 16 residues. V lost 0 bases and J lost 4; bases outside the gene matches: 8. CDR1 is GEAIGNYY and CDR2 is EKD in the germline V gene. The DNA for the CDR3 is TGTGCCTGTGACACCGTTTGGGGGATAGGACTCGATAAACTCATCTTT. Its protein is CACDTVWGIGLDKLIF.

In its sample, this clone was seen a few times. The protein that TCRdb holds for this DNA derives from a much larger clone and differs from the translated DNA at residue 19, which likely indicates a read error; the protein shown here is translated from the DNA. The chain is built from TRDV1 and TRDJ1; possibly TRDD3 for D (6 bases). The CDR3 length is 21 residues. In germline, CDR1 is TSWWSYY, CDR2 QGS. The DNA of the CDR3 is TGTGCTCTTGGGGAAGGTATTCCGGTAGTACTGGGAATCGTTGGCGACGATAAATTCATCTTT. Amino acids: CALGEGIPVVLGIVGDDKFIF.

In its sample, this clone ranks as medium-sized. It is likely a read error: a sequence one base away is far more abundant. This CDR3 is also generated by other DNA sequences in the sample. The chain couples TRDV2 to TRDJ1; possibly TRDD3 for D (6 bases). The CDR3 consists of 18 residues. In germline, CDR1 is GEAIGNYY, CDR2 EKD. This CDR3 reads CACDSVSTEGGHTDKLIF. The CDR3 coding sequence is TGTGCCTGTGACTCCGTTTCTACAGAAGGGGGACACACCGATAAACTCATCTTC.

As for this clone: TCRdb's protein, taken from a much larger clone, differs from this DNA's translation at residue 11, likely owing to a read error; the protein displayed comes from the DNA. The gene calls are TRDV1 and TRDJ1, with D unclear. CDR1 TSWWSYY and CDR2 QGS come from the germline V gene. This CDR3 contains 21 residues. V was pared by 2 bases and J by 4 bases, with 32 bases between. The chain's CDR3 is CALGEGIPVVPGIVGDDKLIF. Written as DNA, the CDR3 is TGTGCTCTTGGGGAAGGTATTCCGGTAGTACCGGGAATCGTTGGCGACGATAAACTCATCTTT.

The table lists this clone with a few counts. A read error likely explains this, since a far larger clone differs by one base. This sample includes further DNA sequences coding for the same CDR3. V and J are TRDV1 and TRDJ1, with D perhaps matching TRDD3 (6 bases). Trimming left V 2 bases short and J 4 bases short, with 32 bases between. CDR3 length: 21 amino acids. CDR1 TSWWSYY and CDR2 QGS come from the germline V gene. The CDR3 reads CALGEGIPVVLGIVGDDKLIF. DNA for the CDR3: TGTGCTCTTGGGGAAGGCATTCCGGTAGTACTGGGAATCGTTGGCGACGATAAACTCATCTTT.

Turning to this clone: TCRdb pairs this DNA with a much larger clone's protein that differs at residue 10, likely a read error; the protein shown was translated from the DNA. The chain employs TRDV2 and TRDJ1; the match to TRDD3 covers 8 bases. Germline-derived CDR1 and CDR2 are GEAIGNYY and EKD. CDR3 length equals 17 residues. The V gene end was trimmed by 3 bases and the J gene end by 1 base; junction bases not matched to a gene: 12. CDR3 loop: CACDALGLGGRTDKLIF. CDR3 DNA: TGTGCCTGTGACGCCCTAGGACTGGGGGGTCGCACCGATAAACTCATCTTT.

This clone is judged medium-sized. This likely came from a read error, as a far larger clone is one base away. Other DNA sequences within the sample encode an identical CDR3. This chain uses TRDV2 with TRDJ1; the D gene is possibly TRDD3 (6 bases). The germline V gene has CDR1 GEAIGNYY and CDR2 EKD. V shed 3 bases and J shed 0 bases, with 22 bases lying between them. This CDR3 comprises 18 residues. CDR3 coding DNA: TGTGCCTGTGACTCCGTCTCTACAGAAGGGGGACACACCGATAAACTCATCTTT. It translates to CACDSVSTEGGHTDKLIF.

This chain links TRDV2 with TRDJ1, with 8 bases aligning to TRDD3. The germline V gene has CDR1 GEAIGNYY and CDR2 EKD. This CDR3 comprises 19 residues. The junction had 17 bases not matched to a gene; V was cut back by 3 bases and J by 0 bases. CDR3 region: CACDPIPRVVLGDTDKLIF. The DNA of the CDR3 is TGTGCCTGTGACCCGATTCCCCGCGTCGTACTGGGGGACACCGATAAACTCATCTTT.

Concerning this clone: Only one base separates this from a far larger clonotype, so it likely reflects a read error. Within the sample, other DNA sequences also encode this same CDR3. The chain has TRDV2 and TRDJ1; 8 positions agree with TRDD3. Per the germline V gene, CDR1 is GEAIGNYY and CDR2 is EKD. The CDR3 loop spans 17 amino acids. Trimming at V came to 0 bases and at J to 4 bases, leaving 12 bases not matched to a gene. The CDR3 protein is CACDTVGGIRSGDKLIF. As DNA, the CDR3 is TGTGCCTGTGACACCGTCGGAGGGATACGCTCTGGCGATAAACTCATCTTT.

The gene calls are TRDV2 and TRDJ2; 9 bases are a match to TRDD3. Germline V gene data show CDR1 as GEAIGNYY and CDR2 as EKD. The length of the CDR3 is 14 residues. The junction had 1 base not matched to a gene; V was cut back by 1 base and J by 5 bases. CDR3 sequence: CACDTLGDTAQLFF. For the CDR3, the DNA is TGTGCCTGTGACACTCTGGGGGATACAGCACAACTCTTCTTT.

This clone was seen a few times. Only one base separates this from a far larger clonotype, so it likely reflects a read error. This same CDR3 is encoded by further DNA sequences in the sample. The chain joins TRDV1 to TRDJ1; 7 bases are a match to TRDD3. CDR1 and CDR2 (germline): TSWWSYY, QGS. The CDR3 is 21 amino acids. V dropped 2 bases and J dropped 4; count of bases not matched to a gene: 25. The DNA for the CDR3 is TGTGCTCTTGGGGAAGGTATTCCGGTAGTACTGGGGATCGTTGGCGACGATAAACTCATCTTT. Protein: CALGEGIPVVLGIVGDDKLIF.

This clone was seen only a few times. This sequence is one base from a far larger clone and is likely a read error. The sample carries other DNA sequences with the same CDR3. The J gene is TRDJ1, the V gene TRDV1; no firm D call. This CDR3 region has 21 residues. Germline lookup yields CDR1 TSWWSYY and CDR2 QGS. V lost 2 bases and J 4 bases, leaving 32 bases between the germline ends. CDR3 loop: CALGEGIPVVLGIVGDDKLIF. The CDR3, as DNA: TGTGCTCTTGGGGAAGGTATTCCGGTAGTACTAGGAATCGTTGGCGACGATAAACTCATCTTT.

Note on this clone: Given a far larger clone just one base away, this is likely a sequencing read error. In the same sample, other DNA sequences code for this CDR3. The chain links TRDV2 to TRDJ1; 10 bases are a match to TRDD3. In germline, CDR1 is GEAIGNYY, CDR2 EKD. The junction had 11 bases not matched to a gene; V was cut back by 3 bases and J by 2 bases. The CDR3 totals 17 residues. CDR3 sequence: CACDALGLGDRTDKLIF. The DNA for the CDR3 is TGTGCCTGTGACGCCCTAGGACTGGGGGATCGTACCGATAAACTCATCTTT.

This clone is classed as large. A far larger clone is one nucleotide away, so this likely arose from a read error. The chain combines TRDV2 with TRDJ1; no definite D call. The CDR3 is 14 residues long. The germline gives CDR1 GEAIGNYY, CDR2 EKD. The CDR3 here is CARDTVMATDKLIF. Written as DNA, the CDR3 is TGTGCCCGTGACACCGTTATGGCGACCGATAAACTCATCTTT.

This clone was detected a few times. The V call is TRDV2, the J call TRDJ1, with 9 bases matching TRDD3. With 2 bases clipped from V and 0 bases from J, the junction kept 12 bases outside the gene matches. This CDR3 comprises 18 residues. CDR1 and CDR2 (germline): GEAIGNYY, EKD. The CDR3 region is CACDNVGLGDTYTDKLIF. CDR3 nucleotides: TGTGCCTGTGACAATGTCGGACTGGGGGACACGTACACCGATAAACTCATCTTT.

As for this clone: A single base is all that separates this from a far larger clone, so a read error is likely. Other nucleotide sequences in the sample specify the same CDR3. The genes are TRDV3 and TRDJ3; 12 nucleotides align to TRDD3. The CDR3 totals 22 residues. CDR1 is TVYSNPD, CDR2 GDNSRS, per germline (reference sequence). CDR3 loop: CAFPRTFPTGGYFSWDTRQMFF. Written as DNA, the CDR3 is TGTGCCTTCCCTCGTACCTTCCCGACTGGGGGATACTTCTCCTGGGACACCCGGCAGATGTTTTTC. Full variable domain (remainder filled in from reference TRDV3 and TRDJ3): CDKVTQSSPDQTVASGSEVVLLCTYDTVYSNPDLFWYRIRPDYSFQFVFYGDNSRSEGADFTQGRFSVKHILTQKAFHLVISPVRTEDSATYYCAFPRTFPTGGYFSWDTRQMFFGTGIKLFVEP.

This clone is classed as medium-sized (0.01 to 0.1%). A far larger clone is a single base away, which makes a read error likely. This chain joins TRDV2 and TRDJ1; D gene unclear. The CDR3 is 15 amino acids. Per germline, CDR1 GEAIGNYY and CDR2 EKD. CDR3 protein: CACGTVGANTDKLIF. In nucleotides, the CDR3 is TGTGCCTGTGGCACCGTCGGGGCTAACACCGATAAACTCATCTTT.

This clone was recorded a few times. A far larger clone differs by one base, so this is likely a read error. The sample has other DNA sequences that encode this CDR3 too. This chain uses TRDV2 with TRDJ1; 10 bases match TRDD3. Germline CDR1 is GEAIGNYY and CDR2 is EKD. The CDR3 sequence is 17 residues long. CDR3 sequence: CACDALGLGDRTDKLIF. Written as DNA, the CDR3 is TGTGCCTGTGACGCCCTAGGACTGGGGGATCGCACCGACAAACTCATCTTT.

The J gene is TRDJ4, the V gene TRDV1; possible D gene TRDD3, 6 bases. The CDR3 covers 22 residues. Germline loops: CDR1 TSWWSYY, CDR2 QGS. The V and J ends lost 5 bases and 0 bases respectively, with 37 bases between them. The CDR3 DNA follows: TGTGCTCTTGGGTGGATCGGGAAGGCGTCTCGTACTGGGAGGGGGGGAACCAGACCCCTGATCTTT. Translation: CALGWIGKASRTGRGGTRPLIF.

This clone was recorded a few times. A single base is all that separates this from a far larger clone, so a read error is likely. At the DNA level, this CDR3 is encoded by other sequences in the same sample as well. CDR3 loop: CACDTVWGIGPDKLIF. The DNA for the CDR3 is TGTGCCTGTGACACCGTTTGGGGGATAGGGCCCGATAAACTCATCTTT. The chain carries TRDV2 and TRDJ1; 9 positions agree with TRDD3. V lost 0 bases to trimming and J lost 3 bases; unmatched junction nucleotides: 7. CDR3 length: 16 residues. CDR1 GEAIGNYY and CDR2 EKD come from the germline V gene.

V and J are TRDV2 and TRDJ1, with TRDD3 identical over 8 bases. The junction had 6 bases not matched to a gene; V was cut back by 3 bases and J by 4 bases. This CDR3 comprises 14 residues. CDR1 is GEAIGNYY and CDR2 is EKD in the germline V gene. The CDR3 DNA sequence: TGTGCCTGTGACCTACTGGGGGTATTCGATAAACTCATCTTT. It encodes CACDLLGVFDKLIF.

In its sample, this clone ranks as medium-sized (0.01 to 0.1%). A far larger clone is one base from this, pointing to a likely read error. The V and J genes are TRDV2 and TRDJ1; 9 nucleotides align to TRDD3. Per the germline V gene, CDR1 is GEAIGNYY and CDR2 is EKD. The CDR3 covers 16 residues. Here the CDR3 reads CACGTVWGIGPDKLIF. CDR3 nucleotides: TGTGCCTGTGGCACCGTTTGGGGGATAGGACCCGATAAACTCATCTTT.